These T cell receptor beta chains were read from a single sample in a study of CD8 T cells in Susac syndrome. Each CDR3 protein gets one entry after TCRdb re-called the immunoSEQ multiplex PCR reads with MiXCR. This sample has 95,000 to 150,000 distinct CDR3 sequences; 85% to 95% occur once, and the top ten carry more than 0.25%. The specimen sequenced was CD8+ T cells from PBMCs. The receptors originated from a human donor with Susac syndrome. The CDR3 runs from the conserved cysteine through the conserved F or W. The D gene is left open where the match is weak. Clone size is not always given. Where it is, it says once, few, many or a class for expanded clones.

clone_size | j_call | cdr3_length | d_call | v_call | cdr3_nt | cdr3_aa
NA | TRBJ2-7 | 13 | TRBD1 | TRBV28 | TGTGCCAGCGCGCAGGGGGCTGGCTACGAGCAGTACTTC | CASAQGAGYEQYF
NA | TRBJ1-5 | 15 | NA | TRBV9 | TGTGCCAGCAGCCTAGGGCCGACAAGCAATCAGCCCCAGCATTTT | CASSLGPTSNQPQHF
NA | TRBJ1-2 | 12 | NA | TRBV20-1 | TGCAGTGCTCCCCCAGCTAACTATGGCTACACCTTC | CSAPPANYGYTF
NA | TRBJ2-7 | 15 | NA | TRBV4-3 | TGCGCCAGCAGCTCCCGACAGGGAGGCTCCTACGAGCAGTACTTC | CASSSRQGGSYEQYF
NA | TRBJ1-1 | 12 | TRBD1 | TRBV7-9 | TGTGCCAGCACGCCAGGGGGCGCTGAAGCTTTCTTT | CASTPGGAEAFF
NA | TRBJ2-1 | 10 | NA | TRBV29-1 | TGCAGCGCGCTTAGCAATGAGCAGTTCTTC | CSALSNEQFF
once | TRBJ2-7 | 15 | TRBD2 | TRBV27 | TGTGCCAGCAGTTTATCGGTAGCGGGGGGTTACGAGCAGTACTTC | CASSLSVAGGYEQYF
NA | TRBJ1-1 | 11 | NA | TRBV10-2 | TGCGCCCTCTGGGCGGACACTGAAGCTTTCTTT | CALWADTEAFF
NA | TRBJ2-5 | 18 | TRBD2 | TRBV4-1 | TGCGCCAGCAGCCAAGGTTCCGTCCTCGGGGGGGCACGGGAGACCCAGTACTTC | CASSQGSVLGGARETQYF
NA | TRBJ1-5 | 15 | TRBD1 | TRBV9 | TGTGCCAGCAGCGTAGATGCAGGGGGTACTCAGCCCCAGCATTTT | CASSVDAGGTQPQHF
NA | TRBJ2-7 | 13 | TRBD1 | TRBV6-5 | TGTGCCAGCAGGACGGGACAGGGCTACGAGCAGTACTTC | CASRTGQGYEQYF
NA | TRBJ2-1 | 15 | TRBD2 | TRBV7-9 | TGTGCCAGCAGCTTGGTCCAGCGGGGAAATAATGAGCAGTTCTTC | CASSLVQRGNNEQFF
NA | TRBJ2-3 | 15 | TRBD2 | TRBV5-6 | TGTGCCAGCGCGACTAGCGGGGGACTCACAGATACGCAGTATTTT | CASATSGGLTDTQYF
NA | TRBJ2-6 | 14 | NA | TRBV20-1 | TGCAGTGCTAGTACGGCCCCTGGGGCCAACGTCCTGACTTTC | CSASTAPGANVLTF
once | TRBJ2-3 | 15 | TRBD1 | TRBV5-1 | TGCGCCAGCAGATCGGGACAGGGGGCATCGGATACGCAGTATTTT | CASRSGQGASDTQYF
NA | TRBJ2-7 | 13 | TRBD1 | TRBV27 | TGTGCCAGCAGTACAGGGGACCCTAAGGAGCAGTACTTC | CASSTGDPKEQYF
NA | TRBJ2-7 | 16 | NA | TRBV2 | TGTGCCAGCAGTGAAGCGCTGAGCGCGAGCTCCTACGAGCAGTACTTC | CASSEALSASSYEQYF
NA | TRBJ1-2 | 12 | TRBD1 | TRBV12-3/TRBV12-4 | TGTGCCACCAGTACAGGGGCTGATGGCTACACCTTC | CATSTGADGYTF
NA | TRBJ2-7 | 14 | NA | TRBV7-9 | TGTGCCAGCAGCCCCCCACTTGGGGAGAAAGAGCAGTACTTC | CASSPPLGEKEQYF
NA | TRBJ2-5 | 14 | NA | TRBV9 | TGTGCCAGCAGCGTAGATTTTGACCTAGAGACCCAGTACTTC | CASSVDFDLETQYF
few | TRBJ2-2 | 15 | TRBD2 | TRBV6-1 | TGTGCCAGCAGTCCCGGGGAGGGGAGACCCGGGGAGCTGTTTTTT | CASSPGEGRPGELFF
once | TRBJ2-4 | 14 | NA | TRBV20-1 | TGCAGTGCGCAGCCCGAACAACGCAAAAACATTCAGTACTTC | CSAQPEQRKNIQYF
NA | TRBJ1-2 | 16 | NA | TRBV7-9 | TGTGCCAGCAGCTTAGTGGACAAATCTGGAAAGTATGGCTACACCTTC | CASSLVDKSGKYGYTF